The source of this TCR beta chain is a study of beta chain features in type 1 diabetes. Only a few counts were recorded for this clone. The V gene's germline CDR1 is LNHNV and CDR2 YYDKDF (reference sequence). This CDR3 spans 14 amino acids. Trimming removed 4 bases at V and 12 bases at J, with 18 bases between. Since all of the isolated RNA was reverse transcribed, expressed TCRB transcripts were what got sequenced. TCRdb keeps only in-frame clones here, not all; method: immunoSEQ multiplex PCR. Of almost 350,000 clones listed, approximately 8.2% are singletons. The sequence was obtained from a woman aged 18-30 years in good health. Material for sequencing was central memory CD4+ T cells from blood. J is TRBJ1-4 and V is TRBV15; D is unresolved. The CDR3 reads CATSTRTSGAELFF. In DNA form, the CDR3 reads TGTGCCACCAGCACACGCACGAGCGGTGCGGAACTGTTTTTT.